Listed below are T cell receptor beta chains from one sample, sequenced in a study of T cell responses to AZD1222 COVID-19 vaccine. The data were produced by immunoSEQ multiplex PCR, yet TCRdb's version contains in-frame clones alone and is incomplete. The table has fewer than 200,000 clones, approximately 90% seen once. Here the sequenced sample was peripheral blood, taken 28 days after the second dose of the MenACWY control vaccine. All receptors come from an adult who received the MenACWY meningococcal vaccine as a control. The CDR3 runs from the conserved cysteine through the conserved F or W. A D gene is named only where the DNA matches it firmly. Size values are once, few and many counts, or a class for expanded clones, and some rows have none.

v_gene	d_gene	j_gene	abundance	CDR3nt	CDR3aa
TRBV29-1	NA	TRBJ1-2	NA	TGCAGCGTGAACAGGGATGGCTACACCTTC	CSVNRDGYTF
TRBV30	NA	TRBJ1-1	once	TGTGCCTGGATGGACCTTGAAGCTTTCTTT	CAWMDLEAFF
TRBV11-2	TRBD2	TRBJ2-5	once	TGTGCCAGCAGCCTCGATAGCGGGCTCCAGGAGACCCAGTACTTC	CASSLDSGLQETQYF
TRBV6-2/TRBV6-3	NA	TRBJ1-4	NA	TGTGCCAGCAGTTACGACGGACAGCCTAATGAAAAACTGTTTTTT	CASSYDGQPNEKLFF
TRBV24-1	NA	TRBJ1-2	once	TGTGCCGTCCAACCTAGGCTAAGGCGGCATGGCTACACCTTC	CAVQPRLRRHGYTF
TRBV6-6	NA	TRBJ1-5	NA	TGTGCCAGCAGCGGACAGCTCAATCAGCCCCAGCATTTT	CASSGQLNQPQHF
TRBV2	TRBD2	TRBJ2-1	few	TGTGCCAGCAGAAGACTAGCGGCACCCTACAATGAGCAGTTCTTC	CASRRLAAPYNEQFF
TRBV5-6	NA	TRBJ2-7	NA	TGTGCCAGCAGCTTGGCCATTGGGGACGAGCAGTACTTC	CASSLAIGDEQYF
TRBV6-5	NA	TRBJ2-5	NA	TGTGCCAGCAGGAAAAACTTCCAAGAGACCCAGTACTTC	CASRKNFQETQYF
TRBV18	NA	TRBJ2-7	NA	TGTGCCAGCTCACCACCAATTCCGGGACATCCCGACGAGCAGTACTTC	CASSPPIPGHPDEQYF
TRBV11-2	NA	TRBJ2-3	NA	TGTGCCAGCAGCCCAGGGGTGAGCGGAGATACGCAGTATTTT	CASSPGVSGDTQYF
TRBV5-4	NA	TRBJ2-5	NA	TGTGCCAGCAGCTTGGCGGGGACATATCAAGAGACCCAGTACTTC	CASSLAGTYQETQYF
TRBV6-2/TRBV6-3	NA	TRBJ2-5	once	TGTGCCAGCAGTTCGAGGTCGGCCCTGTACCAAGAGACCCAGTACTTC	CASSSRSALYQETQYF
TRBV7-9	NA	TRBJ1-3	NA	TGTGCCAGCAGTGCAGTGGAAGCCTCTGGAAACACCATATATTTT	CASSAVEASGNTIYF
TRBV6-5	NA	TRBJ1-6	few	TGTGCCAGCAGGCCCCATAATTCACCCCTCCACTTT	CASRPHNSPLHF
TRBV6-5	NA	TRBJ1-1	NA	TGTGCCAGCAGTTATAGAGGGGGGACTGAAGCTTTCTTT	CASSYRGGTEAFF
TRBV28	NA	TRBJ1-6	NA	TGTGCCAGCAGTTCTGGTAGAGGACCCCTCCACTTT	CASSSGRGPLHF
TRBV7-8	NA	TRBJ1-2	NA	TGTGCCAGCAGCTTAGCTGGCGCTGAAACGAATGGCTACACCTTC	CASSLAGAETNGYTF
TRBV24-1	NA	TRBJ2-1	NA	TGTGCCACCAGTCGGAGTACCTTCTACAATGAGCAGTTCTTC	CATSRSTFYNEQFF
TRBV4-3	NA	TRBJ2-2	NA	TGCGCCAGCAGCCAAAACCCCAGGGGGGGGACGGTGAACACCGGGGAGCTGTTTTTT	CASSQNPRGGTVNTGELFF
TRBV9	NA	TRBJ2-2	once	TGTGCCAGCAGCATCGATCCGGGAGTGTCGACCGGGGAGCTGTTTTTT	CASSIDPGVSTGELFF
TRBV7-2	NA	TRBJ2-1	NA	TGTGCCAGCAGCTTTAGCGCGACCTCCAACAATGAGCAGTTCTTC	CASSFSATSNNEQFF
TRBV6-5	NA	TRBJ1-1	once	TGTGCCGGGGAGACAGCAATGAACACTGAAGCTTTCTTT	CAGETAMNTEAFF
TRBV18	NA	TRBJ1-1	NA	TGTGCCAGCTCACCAGAGACCGGGTCACAGTACGGGACTGAAGCTTTCTTT	CASSPETGSQYGTEAFF
TRBV28	TRBD1	TRBJ1-1	NA	TGTGCCAGCAGTTTACGGACAGGAAACGCTTTCTTT	CASSLRTGNAFF
TRBV5-4	NA	TRBJ2-5	NA	TGTGCCAGCAGCCCCCGGGGTGGAGTCCAAGAGACCCAGTACTTC	CASSPRGGVQETQYF
TRBV3-1/TRBV3-2	NA	TRBJ1-6	once	TGTGCCAGCAGCCTATCCCCGGTAAACTCACCCCTCCACTTT	CASSLSPVNSPLHF
TRBV10-3	NA	TRBJ1-6	NA	TGTGCCATCAGTGGAGGTCTTGGTACAGGCTATAATTCACCCCTCCACTTT	CAISGGLGTGYNSPLHF
TRBV7-6	NA	TRBJ2-1	NA	TGTGCCAGCAGCTTACCCGGGAGTTGGGATGAGCAGTTCTTC	CASSLPGSWDEQFF
TRBV30	TRBD1	TRBJ2-3	NA	TGTGCCTGGAGTCCTGACAGGGGAAGGCAGTATTTT	CAWSPDRGRQYF
TRBV2	NA	TRBJ1-6	NA	TGTGCCAGCAGTGGACAGGCGAATTCACCCCTCCACTTT	CASSGQANSPLHF
TRBV6-1	NA	TRBJ1-5	NA	TGTGCCAGCAGTGATAGGGGGGACAATAATCAGCCCCAGCATTTT	CASSDRGDNNQPQHF
TRBV30	NA	TRBJ1-4	NA	TGTGCCTGGAGGGTCGGGGGGGGACTGTTTTTT	CAWRVGGGLFF
TRBV6-5	TRBD1	TRBJ1-6	NA	TGTGCCAGCAGTACAAGGGACAGGGGGAGGTCACCCCTCCACTTT	CASSTRDRGRSPLHF
TRBV28	NA	TRBJ1-5	once	TGTGCCAGCAGTTTAGCCCTCAATCAGCCCCAGCATTTT	CASSLALNQPQHF
TRBV7-2	NA	TRBJ1-5	NA	TGTGCCAGCAGCTCACAAAACCATCAGCCCCAGCATTTT	CASSSQNHQPQHF
TRBV15	NA	TRBJ1-1	once	TGTGCCACCAGCAGTCCCTTTCGGACAGTTTTGTACACTGAAGCTTTCTTT	CATSSPFRTVLYTEAFF
TRBV10-1	TRBD1	TRBJ2-1	NA	TGCGCCAGCAGTGATCCGGGACAGGGGCTTGATGAGCAGTTCTTC	CASSDPGQGLDEQFF
TRBV7-9	NA	TRBJ1-2	NA	TGTGCCAGCAGCAATTCCAACTATGGCTACACCTTC	CASSNSNYGYTF
TRBV11-3	NA	TRBJ2-1	NA	TGTGCCAGCAGCGCACACTTGGCGCCCGATCTCAATGAGCAGTTCTTC	CASSAHLAPDLNEQFF
TRBV12-3/TRBV12-4	NA	TRBJ1-2	NA	TGTGCCAGCAGTTTAGATAGGAACTATGGCTACACCTTC	CASSLDRNYGYTF
TRBV27	NA	TRBJ1-2	NA	TGTGCCAGCAGTTCGTATCCGGACGGTATTGAGGGCTACACCTTC	CASSSYPDGIEGYTF
TRBV4-1	NA	TRBJ1-5	NA	TGCGCCAGCAGCCAACCAACAGAGAAGAATCAGCCCCAGCATTTT	CASSQPTEKNQPQHF
TRBV27	NA	TRBJ2-1	once	TGTGCCAGCAGTTTATTCGGCGTCAATGAGCAGTTCTTC	CASSLFGVNEQFF
TRBV30	NA	TRBJ1-4	NA	TGTGCCTGGAGTGTCCCGTTAGCTAATGAAAAACTGTTTTTT	CAWSVPLANEKLFF
TRBV7-3	NA	TRBJ2-3	NA	TGTGCCAGCAGCCGAACGGGCTCCGGAGATACGCAGTATTTT	CASSRTGSGDTQYF
TRBV30	NA	TRBJ2-7	NA	TGTGCCTGGGGAAAGTGGGGCGGGGAACCCTACGAGCAGTACTTC	CAWGKWGGEPYEQYF
TRBV3-1/TRBV3-2	NA	TRBJ1-1	once	TGTGCCAGCAGCCGCGGAAGGGTCACTGAAGCTTTCTTT	CASSRGRVTEAFF
TRBV5-4	TRBD2	TRBJ2-1	once	TGTGCCAGCAGCTCTGGACTAGCCAATGAGCAGTTCTTC	CASSSGLANEQFF
TRBV12-3/TRBV12-4	NA	TRBJ2-2	NA	TGTGCCAGCAGTTTAGGACAGGCCGGGGAGCTGTTTTTT	CASSLGQAGELFF